This T cell receptor beta chain comes out of a study of Ad26.COV2.S vaccination and SARS-CoV-2 variants (dated by TCRdb to about 2021). For the study in its entirety: Vaccine-arm donors came from COV1001, a multicentre, randomized, double-blind, placebo-controlled phase I-IIa trial of Ad26.COV2.S in healthy adults. Ad26.COV2.S was administered intramuscularly at 5 x 10^10 or 1 x 10^11 viral particles, either as a single shot or as two shots given 56 days apart. Investigators remained blinded to trial group allocation during experiments and outcome assessment. The TCR-sequenced set comprised around 30 samples: about 19 Ad26.COV2.S vaccine recipients, 5 placebo recipients and 8 SARS-CoV-2 convalescent individuals. TCRbeta repertoire sequencing was used to assess the specificity and breadth of SARS-CoV-2-reactive T cell receptors after Ad26.COV2.S vaccination. Trial participants were randomized into five groups of five: low-dose or high-dose Ad26.COV2.S given once or twice, or placebo on both occasions. General conclusions and limits of the study: Ad26.COV2.S recipients had higher spike-specific TCR breadth than placebo recipients (P = 0.0014). Substantial breadth of spike-specific CD8+ and CD4+ T cell responses was reported after vaccination. The study lacked the statistical power to compare responses across vaccine doses or regimens. According to the authors, total T cell responses may have been underestimated by the TCR breadth and depth analyses. Vaccine and placebo recipients had similar non-spike TCR breadth, a finding consistent with the vaccine containing only spike.

What the treatment or condition label conveys for this sample: 15 to 20 received Ad26.COV2.S at low or high dose, single or two shots; roughly five received placebo; per-sample allocation not given. Repertoires of vaccine and placebo recipients were sequenced from samples taken on day 63 after the first injection. Cohort 1b enrolled roughly 25 adults aged 18-55 years at a single site in Boston, USA, between 29 July and 7 August 2020. As a vaccine, Ad26.COV2.S was a replication-incompetent adenovirus type 26 vector that expressed a prefusion-stabilized SARS-CoV-2 spike protein derived from the original Wuhan strain. Remarks on this clone: This clone's antigen is unknown. The record has no base qualities; no much larger clone is one base away.

The immunoSEQ Assay was used to sequence TCRbeta CDR3 regions. After extraction, genomic DNA underwent amplification by bias-controlled multiplex PCR, followed by high-throughput sequencing. Processing in the source paper ran as follows. Collapsing and filtering of sequences were performed to quantify the absolute abundance of each unique TCRbeta CDR3 region. T cell fraction was estimated by normalizing TCRbeta template counts to usable DNA, which was measured by amplifying reference genes present in all nucleated cells. Repertoire TCRs were annotated as SARS-CoV-2-specific by exact matching of V gene, CDR3 amino acid sequence and J gene to a known reactive TCR set. The reference SARS-CoV-2 TCR set was derived from MIRA and filtered for enrichment in COVID-19-positive ImmuneCODE repertoires, a step that removed public or cross-reactive TCRs. Drawing on the MIRA antigens, annotated TCRs were analysed further at the level of specific ORF or position within ORF. Breadth was defined as the number of annotated unique rearrangements divided by the total number of unique productive rearrangements, and depth was defined as the summed frequency of the annotated unique rearrangements. TCR breadth was compared between groups using two-sided Wilcoxon rank-sum tests. TCRdb mirrors the immuneACCESS table, restricted to in-frame sequences. Some clones are absent from its copies; in checked studies, under half trace to an unresolved V gene, and the reason for the others is unknown. That table furnishes V, J and clone size, whereas the DNA furnished D and trimming. This sample lists around 500,000 clones; roughly nine tenths were detected once. The top ten constitute under 2% of the sample.

The CDR3 sequence holds 20 residues, the cysteine and phenylalanine included. Here the CDR3 DNA is all that survives: 60 bases in frame from base 1. V is pruned by 2 bases and J by 9 bases, leaving 20 bases of the junction without a gene match. The germline V gene gives CDR1 as MNHEY and CDR2 as SVGEGT. Sequencing was performed on peripheral blood, taken in a trial of Ad26.COV2.S vaccine versus placebo. The sequence links TRBV6-2 or TRBV6-3 to TRBJ2-1, with 12 junctional bases fitting TRBD1. This clonotype originated in a person between 18 and 60 years old who received the Ad26.COV2.S COVID-19 vaccine or a placebo. The DNA sequence is TGTGCCAGCAGTTACCCCCGGGACAGGGGGCTGGCGGGAGGGTTGGGTGAGCAGTTCTTC. Its protein reads: CASSYPRDRGLAGGLGEQFF.